This section outlines one T cell receptor beta chain sequence together with its context. Which antigen it targets is not known. No base-level quality is on record; no much larger clone is a single base apart. To be included, a participant needed at least one PBMC sample from before ART initiation plus at least two post-ART samples. Treatment was received in the United States of America by all participants with HIV. Before DNA extraction, cryopreserved samples of about 0.95-10 million PBMC were thawed and washed. At the time of the earliest PBMC sample for each participant with HIV, ages ranged from roughly 20 to 54 years. Each participant contributed PBMC samples from 1-4 timepoints before ART initiation and 2-8 timepoints after ART initiation, with a median of 7 samples. Serial HIV viral load, CD4+ T-cell count, ART history and demographic data were obtained for every participant. Genomic DNA was extracted from unsorted PBMC with a Qiagen kit on a QIAcube, with processing performed in batches of 12 samples.

The germline V gene specifies SNHLY as CDR1 and FYNNEI as CDR2. Inclusive of the bounding cysteine and phenylalanine, the CDR3 is 12 residues long. Only the CDR3 DNA is retained, 36 bases long and in frame from the first base. Trimming takes 6 bases off V and 7 bases off J; junction bases not matched to a gene: 2. These data come from a study of long-term antiretroviral therapy in people with HIV (dated by TCRdb to between 2021 and 2024). For the study in its entirety: The earliest samples were collected about a decade before the 2015 WHO recommendation for immediate ART, when ART was typically delayed until CD4 counts fell. A retrospective serial study tested whether changes in peripheral blood TRB repertoire composition and diversity were associated with ART initiation and durable HIV suppression. Of the roughly 30 participants with HIV, roughly 10 were female. A total of fewer than 250 cryopreserved PBMC samples came from a few dozen adults with confirmed HIV infection and were collected serially over a mean of approximately six years (range 1-12). No cross-contamination during QIAcube processing turned up in test extractions that ran a monoclonal T-cell line alongside 30 or so polyclonal samples.

The immunoSEQ hsTCRB v3.0 assay was used at survey level resolution to sequence the TRB variable region. The targeted TRB sequencing depth was roughly 40,000-55,000 T-cell genomes per sample. An Illumina MiSeq with a v3 150-cycle kit was used to sequence the pooled TRB libraries. The original methods were these. Repertoire analysis was run in R within a reproducible Nextflow workflow that covered QC, data transformation and analysis. Custom analyses were implemented in LymphoSeq2, an R package for AIRR-Seq data exploration. A few samples that yielded fewer than 5000 total TRB sequences were excluded, so that approximately 200 HIV repertoires were analyzed. Among the 170 to 200 retained HIV repertoires, some 60 were collected before ART initiation and 120 to 140 after ART initiation. Each repertoire was downsampled to 5000 TRB nucleotide sequences, and summary statistics were averaged across 100 downsampling iterations. TRB sequences were retained for analysis only if CDR3 regions of at least seven amino acids were present. Diversity was measured with a Shannon entropy-derived clonality score and the Gini coefficient. In repertoire networks, the top 5000 CDR3 amino acid sequences were linked whenever an edit distance of one separated two sequences. For TRB CDR3 amino acid sequences, antigen specificity groups and MHC restriction were predicted with GLIPH2. Known CMV, EBV, HIV or tissue antigen associations were flagged by matching CDR3 amino acid sequences against VDJdb and McPAS-TCR. Pre-ART, post-ART and control groups were compared with Wilcoxon signed-rank tests and Holm-Bonferroni correction. This immuneACCESS table, as held by TCRdb, lists in-frame sequences with V and J called but not all clones. Of the missing ones, under half trace to an unresolved V gene in checked studies; the others have no known cause. V and J calls plus clone size are reproduced from that table; the DNA served to infer D and trimming. The table for this sample lists 30,000 to 35,000 clones; 80% to 90% of them were counted only once. Under 5% of the sample is in the top ten clones.

General conclusions and limits of the study: No data were available on ART adherence, viral resistance or therapy changes, limiting inferences about post-ART repertoire changes. Owing to limited PBMC availability, only the TCR beta chain was sequenced, without alpha chain pairing. Compared with controls, HIV repertoires had narrower CDR3 length ranges, and the network structure pointed to an antigen-experienced repertoire that shifted only slightly toward naive after ART. Expanded TRB clones identified before ART initiation dominated the repertoire at all time points, although this dominance fluctuated and declined in many PLHIV after ART. Because cell numbers in pre-ART samples were limited, unsorted PBMC were profiled instead of sorted CD4+ and CD8+ T cells. A significant increase in TRB diversity was found to be associated with ART initiation, although TRB diversity was observed to remain significantly below that of transplant donor controls even after long-term ART. The samples span the years 2004 to 2017, and the ART regimens used may be less effective than current regimens.

The source is a young man with HIV. The sequences come from unsorted PBMCs, collected 0.8 years before starting antiretroviral therapy. The V and J segments used are TRBV2 and TRBJ2-2; TRBD2 fits 7 bases in the junction. The DNA is TGTGCCAGCAGGGGGAGGGGCGGGGAGCTGTTTTTT. This translates into CASRGRGGELFF.